In its sample, the clone carrying this T cell receptor beta chain was seen many times. A read error may produce the germline difference seen at one junction end. The CDR3 covers 16 residues. The entry originates in a study of Graves' ophthalmopathy and Graves' hyperthyroidism. Amplification of the TCR beta CDR3 regions used RNA transcripts (as template). An initial RT-PCR round employing HTBI primers preceded a second-round multiplex PCR. MiXCR was run by TCRdb on the multiplex PCR reads, yielding one entry per CDR3 protein. The sample yields hundreds of thousands of distinct CDR3 sequences, over 20% seen once. Ophthalmopathy not arising within 18 months of follow-up defined hyperthyroidism as stable.

Sequencing was carried out using peripheral blood. The sequence was obtained from a woman aged 18 to 35 with stable Graves' hyperthyroidism. This chain connects TRBV12-3 or TRBV12-4 to TRBJ2-4; no reliable D call. The CDR3 bases are TGTGCCAGCAGTTTAGAAATAGTATCGGCCAAAAACATTAAGTACTTC. It yields the protein CASSLEIVSAKNIKYF.